This T cell receptor (beta chain) is drawn from a study of spatial heterogeneity in lung cancer (dated by TCRdb to the late 2010s). With respect to the entire study: Beta-chain transcripts were consistently detected in greater numbers than alpha-chain transcripts, which likely reflected higher beta-chain transcript abundance. In tumor regions, TCR transcript counts showed a strong correlation with a T cell transcriptional module score derived from matched bulk RNA-seq. In the raw uncorrected reads, each unique combination of TCR and UMI appeared more than ten times on average. In non-small cell lung cancer, the study quantitatively compared TCR alpha and beta repertoires across several tumor regions, matched nontumor lung, and blood. Nonsynonymous mutation counts, determined by whole-exome sequencing of tumor tissue, were related to features of the TCR repertoire. Both alpha and beta chains were TCR-sequenced in 220 or so tumor regions, about 64 matched nontumor lung samples and roughly 50 PBMC samples obtained at surgery. Study-wide conclusions, independent of this receptor: Additional single-cell paired TCR alpha and beta sequencing was considered necessary to confirm, at a functional level, the hypothesis that regional TCRs recognize regional mutations. Estimated TCR-seq coverage of tumor T cells was only roughly 7% for alpha chains and about 13% for beta chains. The number of expanded intratumoral alpha and beta TCRs correlated with the tumor nonsynonymous mutation count. The count of ubiquitous expanded TCRs correlated with the count of ubiquitous nonsynonymous mutations, and the count of regional expanded TCRs correlated with the count of regional nonsynonymous mutations.

The library came from 5' RACE. TCRdb records NextSeq 500 as the sequencer. The TCR library protocol attached a unique molecular identifier to each TCR cDNA molecule to allow correction of PCR and sequencing errors. On the authors' methods: TCR identification, UMI-based error correction and CDR3 extraction were all carried out with Decombinator tools. Expanded TCRs were defined as those above a frequency of 2 per 1,000, corresponding to the top 1% of the tumor frequency distribution. Expanded tumor TCRs statistically deemed absent (corrected P<0.05) from at least one tumor region were classed as regional, and all other expanded tumor TCRs were classed as ubiquitous. Renyi diversity was calculated using the R vegan package after each repertoire was subsampled 100 times to 5,000 TCRs. CDR3 similarity networks were constructed using string-kernel similarity of amino acid triplets, with links drawn between CDR3s whose pairwise similarity was above 0.82. Starting from the raw public reads, TCRdb applied fastp trimming at Q25, assembled clones with MiXCR and retained in-frame beta chains. When rows share a CDR3 protein, they turn into one entry using the most common DNA and genes. The V and J calls and clone size are TCRdb's, not the authors'. This sample is represented by some 2,600 distinct CDR3 sequences; approximately 15% of them were singletons. Around 7.5% of the sample rests with the top ten.

Within its sample, this clonotype is medium-sized (0.01 to 0.1%). This receptor's antigen is unknown. No qualities accompany the bases; no much larger clone lies one base away. CDR1 and CDR2 are read off the germline V gene as KGHSY and FQNENV. The CDR3 holds 16 amino acids from the cysteine to the phenylalanine. The DNA shown is the 48-base CDR3, in frame from base 1. V is shortened by 1 base, J by 4 bases, and the region joining them spans 16 bases. Per the publication, the time point label means: sample taken at primary tumor resection. Donors were approximately 72 patients with early-stage, untreated non-small cell lung cancer from the lung TRACERx cohort. For TCR sequencing, whole RNA was extracted from tumor and nontumor lung tissue, or from cryopreserved PBMC samples, and no cell sorting was done. A patient was chosen for TCR sequencing only when enough RNA was available from at least two tumor regions. Before selection, tumor and adjacent nontumor lung specimens were reviewed by a lung pathologist.

This TCR came from a female donor with early-stage non-small cell lung cancer. The rearrangement joined TRBV16 to TRBJ1-2; 6 matching bases give a weak D call of TRBD1. Sample: lung tumor tissue, taken at surgery. The CDR3 reads as follows: CASSQFTGSSSYGYTF. The DNA reads as follows: TGTGCCAGCAGCCAATTCACAGGGTCAAGTAGCTATGGCTACACCTTC.